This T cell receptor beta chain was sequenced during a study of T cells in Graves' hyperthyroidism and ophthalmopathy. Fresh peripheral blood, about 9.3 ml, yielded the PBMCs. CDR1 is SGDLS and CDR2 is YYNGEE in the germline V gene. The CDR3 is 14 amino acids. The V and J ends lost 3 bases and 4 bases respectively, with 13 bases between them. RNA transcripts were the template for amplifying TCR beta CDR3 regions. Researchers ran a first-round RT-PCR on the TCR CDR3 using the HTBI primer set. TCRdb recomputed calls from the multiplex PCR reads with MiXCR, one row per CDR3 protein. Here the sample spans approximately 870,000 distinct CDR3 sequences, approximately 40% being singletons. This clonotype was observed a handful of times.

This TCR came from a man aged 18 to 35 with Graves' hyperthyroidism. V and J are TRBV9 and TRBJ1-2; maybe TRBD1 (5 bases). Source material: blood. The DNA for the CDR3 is TGTGCCAGCAGCGAGCCCACAGGCTCCTATGGCTACACCTTC. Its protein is CASSEPTGSYGYTF. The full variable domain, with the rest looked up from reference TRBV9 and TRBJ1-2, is DSGVTQTPKHLITATGQRVTLRCSPRSGDLSVYWYQQSLDQGLQFLIQYYNGEERAKGNILERFSAQQFPDLHSELNLSSLELGDSALYFCASSEPTGSYGYTFGSGTRLTVV.